The source of this TCR beta chain is a study of metastatic and nonmetastatic thyroid tumors. Overall study: Where malignant and benign thyroid patients were concerned, repertoires were compared across blood and tumor or nodule tissue.

Notes on the study in general: The reported finding was significantly higher TCR beta diversity in malignant thyroid tumors relative to benign nodules, in blood and tumor.

Authors' analysis steps: A classifier of distant metastasis in papillary thyroid cancer was built from CDR3 differences (across clinicopathological groups). TCRdb recomputed clones from the PCR reads via MiXCR. TCRdb's processing, not the authors' own work, is the source of the V and J calls. The data contain 15,000 to 20,000 clones, under 30% of them seen just once; the ten biggest clones take up 15%. The CDR3 has 15 residues. The V end was cut by 4 bases, the J end by 6 bases, with 19 bases between. Looked up from germline, CDR1 is LGHDT and CDR2 is YNNKEL (reference sequence). This clone showed up just a few times. The antigen remains unidentified. None of the patients had undergone any treatment ahead of thyroid surgery.

Material: adjacent normal tissue. The source of this sequence is a female donor with papillary thyroid cancer or a benign thyroid nodule (not recorded which). Some clones in this sample may be carry-over from other donors' samples. The rearrangement joins TRBV3-1 to TRBJ2-7; D is possibly TRBD1 or TRBD2 (6 bases each). CDR3 amino acids: CASSPSVGGIGEQYF. The CDR3 nucleotides read TGTGCCAGCAGCCCCAGCGTGGGGGGCATAGGCGAGCAGTACTTC.